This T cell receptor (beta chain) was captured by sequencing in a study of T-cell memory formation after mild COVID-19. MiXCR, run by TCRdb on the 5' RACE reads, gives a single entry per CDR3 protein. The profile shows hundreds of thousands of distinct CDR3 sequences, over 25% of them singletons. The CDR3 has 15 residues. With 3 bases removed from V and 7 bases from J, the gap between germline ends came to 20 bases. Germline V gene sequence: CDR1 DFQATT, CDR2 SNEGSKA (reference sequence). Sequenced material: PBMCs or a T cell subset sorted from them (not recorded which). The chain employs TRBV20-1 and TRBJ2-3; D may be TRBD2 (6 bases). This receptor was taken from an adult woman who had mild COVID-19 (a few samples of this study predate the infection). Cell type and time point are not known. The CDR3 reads CSASRSRGRDYTQYF. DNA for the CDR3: TGCAGTGCTAGTAGGTCCCGGGGACGGGACTATACGCAGTATTTT.